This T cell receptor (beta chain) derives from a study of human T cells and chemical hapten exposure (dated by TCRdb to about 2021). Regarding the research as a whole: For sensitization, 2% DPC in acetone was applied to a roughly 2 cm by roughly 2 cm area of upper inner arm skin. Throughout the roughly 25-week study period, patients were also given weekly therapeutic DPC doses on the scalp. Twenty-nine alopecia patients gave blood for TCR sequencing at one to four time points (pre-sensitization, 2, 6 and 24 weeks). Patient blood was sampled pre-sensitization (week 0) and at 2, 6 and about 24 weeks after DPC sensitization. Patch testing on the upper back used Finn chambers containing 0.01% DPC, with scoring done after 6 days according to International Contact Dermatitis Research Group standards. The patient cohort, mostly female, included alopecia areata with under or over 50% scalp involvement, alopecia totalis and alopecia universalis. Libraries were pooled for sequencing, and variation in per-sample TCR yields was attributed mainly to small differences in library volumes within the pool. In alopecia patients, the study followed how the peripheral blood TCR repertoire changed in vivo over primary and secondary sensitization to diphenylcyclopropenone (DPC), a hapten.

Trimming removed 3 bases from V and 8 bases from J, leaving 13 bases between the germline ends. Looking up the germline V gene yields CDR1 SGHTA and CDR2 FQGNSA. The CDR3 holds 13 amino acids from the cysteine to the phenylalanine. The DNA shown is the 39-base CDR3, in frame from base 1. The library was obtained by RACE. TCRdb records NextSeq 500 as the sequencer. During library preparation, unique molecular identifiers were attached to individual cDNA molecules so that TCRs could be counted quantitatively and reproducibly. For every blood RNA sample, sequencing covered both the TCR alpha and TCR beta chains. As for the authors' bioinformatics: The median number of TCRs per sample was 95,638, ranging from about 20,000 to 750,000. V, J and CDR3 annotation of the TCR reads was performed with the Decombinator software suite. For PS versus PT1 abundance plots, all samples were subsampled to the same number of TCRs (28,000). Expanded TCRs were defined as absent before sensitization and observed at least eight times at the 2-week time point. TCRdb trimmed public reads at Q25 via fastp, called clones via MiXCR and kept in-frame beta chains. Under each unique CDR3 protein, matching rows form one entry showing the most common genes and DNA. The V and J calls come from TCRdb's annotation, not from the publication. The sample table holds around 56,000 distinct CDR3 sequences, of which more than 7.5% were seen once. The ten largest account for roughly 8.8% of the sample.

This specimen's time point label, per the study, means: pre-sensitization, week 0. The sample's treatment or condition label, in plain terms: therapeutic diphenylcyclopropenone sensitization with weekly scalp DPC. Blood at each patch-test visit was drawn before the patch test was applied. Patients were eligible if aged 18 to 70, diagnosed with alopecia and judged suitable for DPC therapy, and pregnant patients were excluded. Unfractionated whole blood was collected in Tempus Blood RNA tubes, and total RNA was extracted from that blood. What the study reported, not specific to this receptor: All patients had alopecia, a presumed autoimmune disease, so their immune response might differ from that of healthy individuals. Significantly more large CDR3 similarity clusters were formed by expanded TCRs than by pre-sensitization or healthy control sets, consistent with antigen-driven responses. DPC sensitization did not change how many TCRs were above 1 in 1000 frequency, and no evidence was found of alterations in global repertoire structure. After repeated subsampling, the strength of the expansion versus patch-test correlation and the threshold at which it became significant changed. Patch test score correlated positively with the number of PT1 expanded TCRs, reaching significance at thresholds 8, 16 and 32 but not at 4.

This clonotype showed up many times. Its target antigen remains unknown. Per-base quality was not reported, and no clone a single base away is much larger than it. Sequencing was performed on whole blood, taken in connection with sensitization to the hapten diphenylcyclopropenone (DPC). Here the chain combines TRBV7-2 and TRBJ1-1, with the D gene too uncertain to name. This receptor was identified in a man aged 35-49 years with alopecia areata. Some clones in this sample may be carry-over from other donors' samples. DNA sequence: TGTGCCAGCAGCTTCGGCCCCCACCCCGAAGCTTTCTTT. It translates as CASSFGPHPEAFF. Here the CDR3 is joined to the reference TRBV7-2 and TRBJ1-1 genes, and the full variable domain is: GAGVSQSPSNKVTEKGKDVELRCDPISGHTALYWYRQSLGQGLEFLIYFQGNSAPDKSGLPSDRFSAERTGGSVSTLTIQRTQQEDSAVYLCASSFGPHPEAFFGQGTRLTVV.